This T cell receptor beta chain was captured by sequencing in a study of CD8 T cells in ankylosing spondylitis. Points from the study as a whole: Earlier authors reported some of these motif variants in reactive arthritis synovial fluid and blood. Ankylosing spondylitis blood appeared to be characterized by a TCR beta motif of eight highly homologous variants. Disease-linked clones were found to be CD8+ and relatively rare in peripheral blood.

This CDR3 spans 14 amino acids. V dropped 1 base and J dropped 6 bases, with 9 bases sitting between them. Germline lookup yields CDR1 MNHNS and CDR2 SASEGT. TCR beta libraries were made by quantitative 5'-RACE with molecular barcodes. TCRdb re-called the 5' RACE reads through MiXCR, storing one row per CDR3 protein. The data contain about 39,000 distinct CDR3 sequences, over 9% of them singletons. This clonotype was seen at least ten times. No antigen is known for it. The sample taken for sequencing was blood, either unsorted or a sorted T cell fraction (not recorded which). The chain combines TRBV6-1 with TRBJ2-2; tentative D call: TRBD2 (5 bases). This TCR was recovered from a male donor with ankylosing spondylitis or in good health (not recorded which). The CDR3 reads CASSEEPSPGELFF. The CDR3 nucleotides are TGTGCCAGCAGTGAAGAGCCTAGCCCCGGGGAGCTGTTTTTT.